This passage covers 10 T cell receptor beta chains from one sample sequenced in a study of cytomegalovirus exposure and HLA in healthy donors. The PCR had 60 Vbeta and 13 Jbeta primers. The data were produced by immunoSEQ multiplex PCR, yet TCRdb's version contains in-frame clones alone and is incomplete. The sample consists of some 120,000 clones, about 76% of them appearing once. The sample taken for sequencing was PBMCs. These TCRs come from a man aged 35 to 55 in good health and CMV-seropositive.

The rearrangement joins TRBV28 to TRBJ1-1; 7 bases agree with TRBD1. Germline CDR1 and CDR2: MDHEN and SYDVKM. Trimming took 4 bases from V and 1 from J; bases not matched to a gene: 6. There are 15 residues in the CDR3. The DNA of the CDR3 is TGTGCCAGCAGTTCACAGGGGAGCGGGAACACTGAAGCTTTCTTT. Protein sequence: CASSSQGSGNTEAFF.

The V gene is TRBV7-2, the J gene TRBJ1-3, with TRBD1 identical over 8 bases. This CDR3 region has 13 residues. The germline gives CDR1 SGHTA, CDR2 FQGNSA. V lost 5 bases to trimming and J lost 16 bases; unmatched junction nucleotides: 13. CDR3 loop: CASSPRGRQGMYF. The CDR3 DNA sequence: TGTGCCAGCAGCCCCAGAGGCCGACAGGGGATGTATTTT.

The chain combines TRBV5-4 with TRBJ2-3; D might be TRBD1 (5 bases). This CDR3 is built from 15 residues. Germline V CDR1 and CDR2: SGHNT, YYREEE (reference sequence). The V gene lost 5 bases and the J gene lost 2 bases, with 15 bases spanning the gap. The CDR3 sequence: CASSQGQTVTDTQYF. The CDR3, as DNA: TGTGCCAGCAGTCAAGGACAAACAGTCACAGATACGCAGTATTTT.

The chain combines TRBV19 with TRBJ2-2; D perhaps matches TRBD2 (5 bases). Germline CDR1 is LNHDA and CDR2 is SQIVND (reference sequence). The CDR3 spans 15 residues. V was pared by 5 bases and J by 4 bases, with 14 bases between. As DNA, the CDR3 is TGTGCCAGTAGTGTCAGGACGGCGGGCACCGGGGAGCTGTTTTTT. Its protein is CASSVRTAGTGELFF.

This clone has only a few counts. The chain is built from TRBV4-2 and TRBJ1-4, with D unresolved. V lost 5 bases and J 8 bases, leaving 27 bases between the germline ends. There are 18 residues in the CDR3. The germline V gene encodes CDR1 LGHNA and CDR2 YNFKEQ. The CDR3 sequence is CASSAAPGLLRLKEKLFF. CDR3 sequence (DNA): TGTGCCAGCAGCGCAGCCCCCGGACTTCTAAGGCTGAAGGAAAAACTGTTTTTT.

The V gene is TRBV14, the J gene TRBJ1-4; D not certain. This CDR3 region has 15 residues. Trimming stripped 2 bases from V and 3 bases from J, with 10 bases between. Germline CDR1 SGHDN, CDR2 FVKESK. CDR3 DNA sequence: TGTGCCAGCAGCCAACGACTCTCCTCTAATGAAAAACTGTTTTTT. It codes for CASSQRLSSNEKLFF.

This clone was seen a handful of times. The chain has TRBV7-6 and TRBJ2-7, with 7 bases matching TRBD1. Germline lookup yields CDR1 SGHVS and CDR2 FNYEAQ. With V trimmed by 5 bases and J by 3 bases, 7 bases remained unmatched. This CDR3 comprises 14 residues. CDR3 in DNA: TGTGCCAGCAGCCCAAGACAGGGAGACTACGAGCAGTACTTC. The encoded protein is CASSPRQGDYEQYF. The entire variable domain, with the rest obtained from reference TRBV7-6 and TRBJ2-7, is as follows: GAGVSQSPRYKVTKRGQDVALRCDPISGHVSLYWYRQALGQGPEFLTYFNYEAQQDKSGLPNDRFSAERPEGSISTLTIQRTEQRDSAMYRCASSPRQGDYEQYFGPGTRLTVT.

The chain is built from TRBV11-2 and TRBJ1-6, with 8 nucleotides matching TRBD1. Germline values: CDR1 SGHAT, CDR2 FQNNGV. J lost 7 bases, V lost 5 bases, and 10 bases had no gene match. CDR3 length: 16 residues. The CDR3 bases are TGTGCCAGCAGCCCCCCCCCGACAGGGGCAAATTCACCCCTCCACTTT. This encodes CASSPPPTGANSPLHF. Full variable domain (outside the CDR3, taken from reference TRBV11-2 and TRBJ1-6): EAGVAQSPRYKIIEKRQSVAFWCNPISGHATLYWYQQILGQGPKLLIQFQNNGVVDDSQLPKDRFSAERLKGVDSTLKIQPAKLEDSAVYLCASSPPPTGANSPLHFGNGTRLTVT.

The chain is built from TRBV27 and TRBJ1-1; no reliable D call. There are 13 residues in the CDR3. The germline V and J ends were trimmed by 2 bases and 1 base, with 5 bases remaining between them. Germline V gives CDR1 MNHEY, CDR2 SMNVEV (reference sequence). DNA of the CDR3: TGTGCCAGCAGTTTAGTGGCGAACACTGAAGCTTTCTTT. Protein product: CASSLVANTEAFF.

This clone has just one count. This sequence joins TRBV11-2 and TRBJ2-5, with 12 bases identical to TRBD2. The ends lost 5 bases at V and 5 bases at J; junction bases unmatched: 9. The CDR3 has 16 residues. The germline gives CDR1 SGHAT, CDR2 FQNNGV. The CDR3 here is CASSAQLAGGSETQYF. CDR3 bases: TGTGCCAGCAGCGCTCAACTAGCGGGGGGCTCGGAGACCCAGTACTTC.